This T cell receptor beta chain was sequenced during a study of metastatic and nonmetastatic thyroid tumors. Per the authors' pipeline: Construction of a distant-metastasis classifier for papillary thyroid cancer relied on CDR3 differences across clinicopathological groups. TCRdb reprocessed the PCR reads using MiXCR. In this record, the V and J calls reflect TCRdb's handling and not the investigators' own analysis. The sample records tens of thousands of clones, about 27% being singletons. Of note for this clone: Its antigen is currently unknown.

Prior to thyroid surgery, none of the patients had received any treatment. This CDR3 contains 13 residues. Germline values: CDR1 DFQATT, CDR2 SNEGSKA (reference sequence). Trimming took 3 bases from V and 6 from J; bases not matched to a gene: 7. Study-level points and caveats: In both blood and tumor samples, TCR beta diversity was reported significantly higher for malignant than benign nodules.

J is TRBJ2-7 and V is TRBV20-1; 8 bases are a match to TRBD1. Sequencing input: blood. This receptor was identified in a male donor with papillary thyroid cancer or a benign thyroid nodule (not recorded which). Some clones in this sample may be carry-over from other donors' samples. CDR3 sequence reads: CSASCGQGLEQYF. CDR3 bases: TGCAGTGCTAGTTGTGGACAGGGACTCGAGCAGTACTTC.